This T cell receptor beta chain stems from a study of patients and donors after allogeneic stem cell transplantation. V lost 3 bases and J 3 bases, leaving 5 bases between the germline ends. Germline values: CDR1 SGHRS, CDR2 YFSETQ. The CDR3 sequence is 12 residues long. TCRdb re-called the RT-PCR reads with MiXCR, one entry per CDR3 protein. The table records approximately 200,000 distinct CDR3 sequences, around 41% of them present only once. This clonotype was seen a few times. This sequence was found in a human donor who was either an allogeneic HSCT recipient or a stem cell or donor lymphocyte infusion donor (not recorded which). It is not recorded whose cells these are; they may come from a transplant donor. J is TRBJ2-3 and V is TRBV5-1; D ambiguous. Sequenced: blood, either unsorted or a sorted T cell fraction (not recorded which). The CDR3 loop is CASSWRTDTQYF. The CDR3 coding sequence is TGCGCCAGCAGCTGGCGTACAGATACGCAGTATTTT.